The following is a T cell receptor (beta chain) sequence with its context. Its antigen is unknown. The data were obtained in a study of cytomegalovirus exposure and HLA in healthy donors. Study details: Assignment to the Caucasian-associated ancestry cluster applied to approximately 79% of the approximately 400 genotyped donors.

This CDR3 is built from 13 residues. Germline V lookup: CDR1 SGDLS, CDR2 YYNGEE. Trimming at V came to 5 bases and at J to 3 bases, leaving 4 bases not matched to a gene. With 60 Vbeta and 13 Jbeta primers, the PCR was carried out. Clones were sequenced by immunoSEQ multiplex PCR, and TCRdb holds only the in-frame ones, with some missing. There are some 65,000 clones in the sample; around 62% occur only once, and roughly 2.8% lies in the top ten. The study's findings and limits: Highly shared sequence variants in one cluster were likely a sequencing artifact. In a later analysis, compared with equally common non-associated chains, HLA-associated beta chains were more expanded. Analysis performed later found 16,951 TCR beta sequences associated with HLA alleles at 0.05 false discovery rate.

The sequenced material came from PBMCs. V and J are TRBV9 and TRBJ2-5; 7 bases agree with TRBD1. This receptor was obtained from a man younger than 45 in good health and CMV-seronegative. This chain's CDR3 is CASRGTGEETQYF. DNA for the CDR3: TGTGCCAGCAGGGGTACAGGGGAAGAGACCCAGTACTTC.